This entry is about one T cell receptor beta chain. This entry belongs to a study of blood T cell repertoires in COVID-19. Produced via immunoSEQ multiplex PCR; TCRdb's table is partial and in-frame only. The sample records about 130,000 clones, about 86% being singletons. Germline CDR1 and CDR2: SEHNR and FQNEAQ (reference sequence). Trimming at V came to 5 bases and at J to 2 bases, leaving 5 bases not matched to a gene. The CDR3 runs to 16 residues. The clonotype was recovered from a man aged 45-60 years who had recovered from COVID-19. The sequenced sample was PBMCs or T cells enriched from blood (not recorded which). The chain couples TRBV7-9 to TRBJ1-6; 8 bases align to TRBD1. CDR3 sequence: CASSQTGVTYNSPLHF. The CDR3, as DNA: TGTGCCAGCAGCCAGACAGGGGTCACCTATAATTCACCCCTCCACTTT.